This T cell receptor beta chain was documented in a study of T-cell memory formation after mild COVID-19. With constant-segment primers, 5'RACE yielded cDNA libraries of TCR alpha and TCR beta that carried sample barcodes and UMIs. TCRdb re-analysed the 5' RACE reads in MiXCR, keeping a single row per CDR3 protein. The sample holds hundreds of thousands of distinct CDR3 sequences, around 27% seen once. Study findings and constraints: The pre-infection memory compartment contained some responding clones, suggesting cross-reactive memory joined. Contracting clones from day 15 to 85 showed balanced CD4/CD8; later expanders favored CD4+. The study found contracting CD4+ clones mainly in CM and EM and contracting CD8+ clones in EMRA.

Comment on this clonotype: What it binds is unknown.

Source material: PBMCs or a T cell subset sorted from them (not recorded which). The sequence came from an adult woman who had mild COVID-19 (a few samples of this study predate the infection). Cell type and time point are not known.

CDR3 bases: TGTGCCAGCAGTTTCTGGATGATTACTACAGGGGGCAAAGGCTATGAGCAGTTCTTC. Translation: CASSFWMITTGGKGYEQFF. This chain connects TRBV12-3 or TRBV12-4 to TRBJ2-1; 9 nucleotides align to TRBD1. Germline trimming cut 3 bases from V and 8 bases from J; bases unmatched to any gene: 20. The length of the CDR3 is 19 residues.